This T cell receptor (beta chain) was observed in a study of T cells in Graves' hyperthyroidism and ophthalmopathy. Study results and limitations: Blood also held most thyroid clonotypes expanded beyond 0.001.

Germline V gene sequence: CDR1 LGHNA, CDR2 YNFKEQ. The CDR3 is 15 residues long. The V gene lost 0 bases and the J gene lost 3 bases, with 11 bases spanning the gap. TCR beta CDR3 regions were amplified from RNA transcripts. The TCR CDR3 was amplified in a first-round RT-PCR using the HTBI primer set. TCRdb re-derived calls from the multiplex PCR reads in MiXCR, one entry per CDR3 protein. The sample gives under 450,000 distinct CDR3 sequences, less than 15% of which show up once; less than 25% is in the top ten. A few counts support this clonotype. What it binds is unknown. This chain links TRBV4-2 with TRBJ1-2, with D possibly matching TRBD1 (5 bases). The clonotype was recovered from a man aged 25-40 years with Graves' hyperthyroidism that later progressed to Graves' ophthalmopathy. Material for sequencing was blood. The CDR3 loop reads CASSQEWGFDYGYTF. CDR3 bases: TGTGCCAGCAGCCAAGAATGGGGCTTTGACTATGGCTACACCTTC.